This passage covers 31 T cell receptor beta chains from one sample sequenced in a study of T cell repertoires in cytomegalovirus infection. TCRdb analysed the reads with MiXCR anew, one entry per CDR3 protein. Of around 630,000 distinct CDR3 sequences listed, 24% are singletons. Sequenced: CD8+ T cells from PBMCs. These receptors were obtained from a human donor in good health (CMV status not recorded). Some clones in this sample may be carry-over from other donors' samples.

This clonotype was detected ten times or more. The CDR3 reads CASSSRGRYEQYF. CDR3 nucleotides: TGTGCCAGCAGCTCCCGGGGGCGCTACGAGCAGTACTTC. This rearrangement joins TRBV7-9 to TRBJ2-7, with D possibly being TRBD1 or TRBD2 (6 bases each). Germline V lookup: CDR1 SEHNR, CDR2 FQNEAQ (reference sequence). Trimming pared 4 bases from V and 3 bases from J, leaving 10 bases between. This CDR3 has 13 residues.

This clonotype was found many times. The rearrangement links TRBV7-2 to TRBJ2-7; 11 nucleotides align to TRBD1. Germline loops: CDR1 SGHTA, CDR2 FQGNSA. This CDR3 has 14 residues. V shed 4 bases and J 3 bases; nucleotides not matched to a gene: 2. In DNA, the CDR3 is TGTGCCAGCAGCTCCGGGACAGGGGGCTACGAGCAGTACTTC. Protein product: CASSSGTGGYEQYF.

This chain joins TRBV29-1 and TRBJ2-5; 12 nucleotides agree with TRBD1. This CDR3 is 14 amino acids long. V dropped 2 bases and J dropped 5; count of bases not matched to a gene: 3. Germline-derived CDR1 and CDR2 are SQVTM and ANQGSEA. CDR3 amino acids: CSVERDRGQETQYF. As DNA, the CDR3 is TGCAGCGTTGAAAGGGACAGGGGGCAGGAGACCCAGTACTTC.

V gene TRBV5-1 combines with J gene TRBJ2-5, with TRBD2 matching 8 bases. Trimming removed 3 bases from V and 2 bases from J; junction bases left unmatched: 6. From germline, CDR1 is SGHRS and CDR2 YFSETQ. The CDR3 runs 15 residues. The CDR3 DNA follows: TGCGCCAGCAGCTGGGGGACTAGGAAACAAGAGACCCAGTACTTC. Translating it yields CASSWGTRKQETQYF.

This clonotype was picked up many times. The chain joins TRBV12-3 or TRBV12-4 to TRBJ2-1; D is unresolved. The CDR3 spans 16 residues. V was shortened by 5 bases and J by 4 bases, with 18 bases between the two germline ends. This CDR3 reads CASSPPQVVKYNEQFF. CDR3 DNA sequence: TGTGCCAGCAGTCCCCCGCAGGTAGTTAAATACAATGAGCAGTTCTTC.

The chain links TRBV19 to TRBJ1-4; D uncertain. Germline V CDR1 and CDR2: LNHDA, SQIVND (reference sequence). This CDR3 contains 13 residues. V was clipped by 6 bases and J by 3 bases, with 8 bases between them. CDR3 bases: TGTGCCAGTAGAGGAGAATCTAATGAAAAACTGTTTTTT. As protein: CASRGESNEKLFF.

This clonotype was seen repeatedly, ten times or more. Here the CDR3 reads CASSSRDRGLEQYF. The CDR3, as DNA: TGTGCCAGCAGCTCCCGGGACAGGGGTCTGGAGCAGTACTTC. V usage is TRBV7-6 and J usage is TRBJ2-7, with 10 bases identical to TRBD1. The germline gives CDR1 SGHVS, CDR2 FNYEAQ. The CDR3 covers 14 residues. The J segment lost 7 bases and the V segment lost 4 bases, leaving 7 bases of the junction unmatched.

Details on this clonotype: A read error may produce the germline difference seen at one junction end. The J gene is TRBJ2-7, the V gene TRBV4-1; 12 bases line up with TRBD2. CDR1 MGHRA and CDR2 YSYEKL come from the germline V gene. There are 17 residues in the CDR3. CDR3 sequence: CASSQTASSGGAEEQYF. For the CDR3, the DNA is TGTGCCAGCAGCCAAACCGCCTCTAGCGGGGGGGCCGAAGAGCAGTACTTC.

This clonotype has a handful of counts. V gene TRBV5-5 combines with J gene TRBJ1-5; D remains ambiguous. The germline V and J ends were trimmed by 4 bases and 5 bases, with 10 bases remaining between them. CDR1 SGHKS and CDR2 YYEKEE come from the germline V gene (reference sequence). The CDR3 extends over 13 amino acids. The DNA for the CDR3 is TGTGCCAGCAGCGAAGTAGGGTATCAGCCCCAGCATTTT. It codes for CASSEVGYQPQHF. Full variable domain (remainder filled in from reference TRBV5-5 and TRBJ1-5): DAGVTQSPTHLIKTRGQQVTLRCSPISGHKSVSWYQQVLGQGPQFIFQYYEKEERGRGNFPDRFSARQFPNYSSELNVNALLLGDSALYLCASSEVGYQPQHFGDGTRLSIL.

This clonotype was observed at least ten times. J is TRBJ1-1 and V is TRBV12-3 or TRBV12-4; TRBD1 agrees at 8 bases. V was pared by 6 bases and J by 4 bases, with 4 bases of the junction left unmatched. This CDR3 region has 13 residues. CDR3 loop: CASRGGTGTEAFF. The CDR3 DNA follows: TGTGCCAGCAGAGGAGGGACAGGCACTGAAGCTTTCTTT.

The chain's CDR3 is CSVDSRGMGGYTF. The CDR3 DNA follows: TGCAGCGTTGATAGCAGGGGCATGGGTGGCTACACCTTC. The chain is built from TRBV29-1 and TRBJ1-2, with D possibly matching TRBD1 (6 bases). The CDR3 is 13 residues long. Trimming cost V 3 bases and J 7 bases, with 15 bases left between them. CDR1 is SQVTM and CDR2 is ANQGSEA in the germline V gene.

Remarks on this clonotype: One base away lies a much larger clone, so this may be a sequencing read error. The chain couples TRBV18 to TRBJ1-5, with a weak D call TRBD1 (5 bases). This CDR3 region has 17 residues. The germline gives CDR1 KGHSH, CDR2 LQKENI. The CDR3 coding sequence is TGTGCCAGCTCACCGGGACCGATAGAATATAGCAATCAGCCCCGGCATTTT. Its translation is CASSPGPIEYSNQPRHF.

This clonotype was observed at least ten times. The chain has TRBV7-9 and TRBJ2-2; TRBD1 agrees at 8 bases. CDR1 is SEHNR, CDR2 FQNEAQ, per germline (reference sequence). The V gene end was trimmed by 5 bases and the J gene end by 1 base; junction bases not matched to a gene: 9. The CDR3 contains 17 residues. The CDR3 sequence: CASSPRNGQGNTGELFF. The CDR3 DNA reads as TGTGCCAGCAGCCCGAGAAACGGACAGGGGAACACCGGGGAGCTGTTTTTT.

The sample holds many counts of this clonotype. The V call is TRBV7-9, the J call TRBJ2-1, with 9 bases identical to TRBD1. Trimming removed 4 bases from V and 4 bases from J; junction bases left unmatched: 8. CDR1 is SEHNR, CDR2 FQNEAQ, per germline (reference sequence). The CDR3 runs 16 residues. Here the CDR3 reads CASSSAGQGIYNEQFF. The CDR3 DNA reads TGTGCCAGCAGCTCGGCCGGACAGGGGATATACAATGAGCAGTTCTTC.

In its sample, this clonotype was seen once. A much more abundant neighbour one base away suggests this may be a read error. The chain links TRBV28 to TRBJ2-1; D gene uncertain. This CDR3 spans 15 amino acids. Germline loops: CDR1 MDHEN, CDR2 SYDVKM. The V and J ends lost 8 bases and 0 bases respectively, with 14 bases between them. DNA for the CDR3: TGTGCCAGCCGCTCCGGGTTGGTCTCCTACAATGAGCAGTTCTTC. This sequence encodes CASRSGLVSYNEQFF. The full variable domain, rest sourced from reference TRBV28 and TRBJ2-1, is DVKVTQSSRYLVKRTGEKVFLECVQDMDHENMFWYRQDPGLGLRLIYFSYDVKMKEKGDIPEGYSVSREKKERFSLILESASTNQTSMYLCASRSGLVSYNEQFFGPGTRLTVL.

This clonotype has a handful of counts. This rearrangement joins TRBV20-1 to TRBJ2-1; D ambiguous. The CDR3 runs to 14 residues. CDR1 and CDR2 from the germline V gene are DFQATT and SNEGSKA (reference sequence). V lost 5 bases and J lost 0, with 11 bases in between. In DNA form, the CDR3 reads TGCAGTGCTCTCGACATTCGCTCCTACAATGAGCAGTTCTTC. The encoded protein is CSALDIRSYNEQFF.

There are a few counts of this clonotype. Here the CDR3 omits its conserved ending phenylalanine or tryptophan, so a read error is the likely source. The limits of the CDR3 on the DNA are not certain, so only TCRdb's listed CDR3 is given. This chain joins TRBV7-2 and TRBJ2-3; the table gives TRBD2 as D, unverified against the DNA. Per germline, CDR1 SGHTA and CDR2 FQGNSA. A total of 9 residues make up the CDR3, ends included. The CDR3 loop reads CASSPRDFL.

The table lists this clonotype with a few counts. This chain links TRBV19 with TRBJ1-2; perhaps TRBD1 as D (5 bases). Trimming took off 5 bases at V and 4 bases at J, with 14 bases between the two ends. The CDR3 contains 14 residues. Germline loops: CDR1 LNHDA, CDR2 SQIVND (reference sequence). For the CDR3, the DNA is TGTGCCAGTAGTGCGGGACGAGGAACCTATGGCTACACCTTC. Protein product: CASSAGRGTYGYTF.

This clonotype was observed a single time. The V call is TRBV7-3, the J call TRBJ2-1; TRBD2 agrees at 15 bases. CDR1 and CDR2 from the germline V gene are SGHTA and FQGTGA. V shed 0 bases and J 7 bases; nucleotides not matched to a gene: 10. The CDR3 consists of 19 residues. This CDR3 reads CASSLTSGLAGGLGNEQFF. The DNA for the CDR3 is TGTGCCAGCAGCTTAACCTCTGGACTAGCGGGGGGGTTGGGGAATGAGCAGTTCTTC. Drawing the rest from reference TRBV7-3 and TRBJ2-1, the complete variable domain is GAGVSQTPSNKVTEKGKYVELRCDPISGHTALYWYRQSLGQGPEFLIYFQGTGAADDSGLPNDRFFAVRPEGSVSTLKIQRTERGDSAVYLCASSLTSGLAGGLGNEQFFGPGTRLTVL.

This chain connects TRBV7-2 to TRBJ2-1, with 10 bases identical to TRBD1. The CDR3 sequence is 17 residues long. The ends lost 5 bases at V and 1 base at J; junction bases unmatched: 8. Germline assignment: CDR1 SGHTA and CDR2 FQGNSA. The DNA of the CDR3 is TGTGCCAGCAGCCCCGACAGGGGGCGCGAATCCTACAATGAGCAGTTCTTC. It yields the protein CASSPDRGRESYNEQFF.

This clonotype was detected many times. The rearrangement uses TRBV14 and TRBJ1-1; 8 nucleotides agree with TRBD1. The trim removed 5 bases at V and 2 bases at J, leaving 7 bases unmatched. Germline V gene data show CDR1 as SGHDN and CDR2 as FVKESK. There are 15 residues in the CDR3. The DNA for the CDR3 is TGTGCCAGCAGCGATCGACAGGGGATCAACACTGAAGCTTTCTTT. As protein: CASSDRQGINTEAFF.

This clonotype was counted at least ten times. The CDR3 region is CASSLGGGVQPQHF. DNA of the CDR3: TGTGCCAGCAGCTTAGGAGGGGGCGTTCAGCCCCAGCATTTT. The chain links TRBV7-9 to TRBJ1-5; 7 nucleotides agree with TRBD1. With 1 base clipped from V and 6 bases from J, the junction kept 3 bases outside the gene matches. Germline values: CDR1 SEHNR, CDR2 FQNEAQ (reference sequence). The CDR3 is 14 amino acids. Together with reference TRBV7-9 and TRBJ1-5, the CDR3 gives the full variable domain: DTGVSQNPRHKITKRGQNVTFRCDPISEHNRLYWYRQTLGQGPEFLTYFQNEAQLEKSRLLSDRFSAERPKGSFSTLEIQRTEQGDSAMYLCASSLGGGVQPQHFGDGTRLSIL.

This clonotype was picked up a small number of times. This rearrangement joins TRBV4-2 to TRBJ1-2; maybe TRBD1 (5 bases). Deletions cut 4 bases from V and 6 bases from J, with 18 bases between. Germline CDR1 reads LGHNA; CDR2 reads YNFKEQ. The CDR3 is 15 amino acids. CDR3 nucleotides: TGTGCCAGCAGCCGAGGGGTGGACCGGGGACATGGCTACACCTTC. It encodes CASSRGVDRGHGYTF.

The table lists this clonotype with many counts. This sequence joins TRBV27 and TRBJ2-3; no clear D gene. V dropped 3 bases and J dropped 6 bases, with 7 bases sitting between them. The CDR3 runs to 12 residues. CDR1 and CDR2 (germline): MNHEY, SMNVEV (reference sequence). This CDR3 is CASSFSVDTQYF. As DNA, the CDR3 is TGTGCCAGCAGTTTCAGTGTCGATACGCAGTATTTT.

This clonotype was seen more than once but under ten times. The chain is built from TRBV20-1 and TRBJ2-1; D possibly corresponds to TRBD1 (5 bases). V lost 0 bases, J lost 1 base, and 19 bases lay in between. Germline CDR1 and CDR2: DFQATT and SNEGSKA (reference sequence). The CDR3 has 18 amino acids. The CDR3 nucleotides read TGCAGTGCTAGAGATCTCCGTCATCAGGGCGCATCCTACAATGAGCAGTTCTTC. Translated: CSARDLRHQGASYNEQFF.

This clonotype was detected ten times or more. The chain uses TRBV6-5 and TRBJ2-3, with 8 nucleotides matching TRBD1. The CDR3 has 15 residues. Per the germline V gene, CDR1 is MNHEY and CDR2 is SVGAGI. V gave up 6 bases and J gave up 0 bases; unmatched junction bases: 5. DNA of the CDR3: TGTGCCAGCAGCCCCTGGGACAGGAGCACAGATACGCAGTATTTT. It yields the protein CASSPWDRSTDTQYF.

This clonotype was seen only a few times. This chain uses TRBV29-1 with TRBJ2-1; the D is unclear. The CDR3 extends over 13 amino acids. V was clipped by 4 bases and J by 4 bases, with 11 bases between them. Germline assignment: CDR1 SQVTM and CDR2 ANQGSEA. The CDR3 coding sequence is TGCAGCGTTGTTTGGCAGATGTACAATGAGCAGTTCTTC. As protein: CSVVWQMYNEQFF.

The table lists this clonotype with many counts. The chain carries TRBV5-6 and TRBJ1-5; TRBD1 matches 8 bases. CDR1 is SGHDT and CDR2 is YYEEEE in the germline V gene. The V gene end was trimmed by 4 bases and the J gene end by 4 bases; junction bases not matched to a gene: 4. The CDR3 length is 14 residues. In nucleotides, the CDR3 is TGTGCCAGCAGCCTGGGACAGGCGAATCAGCCCCAGCATTTT. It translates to CASSLGQANQPQHF.

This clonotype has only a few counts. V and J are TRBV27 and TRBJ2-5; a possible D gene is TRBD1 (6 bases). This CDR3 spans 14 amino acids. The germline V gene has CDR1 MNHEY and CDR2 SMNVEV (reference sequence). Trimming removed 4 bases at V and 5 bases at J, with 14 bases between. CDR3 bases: TGTGCCAGCAGTTCGAACAGGGCGCGGGAGACCCAGTACTTC. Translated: CASSSNRARETQYF.

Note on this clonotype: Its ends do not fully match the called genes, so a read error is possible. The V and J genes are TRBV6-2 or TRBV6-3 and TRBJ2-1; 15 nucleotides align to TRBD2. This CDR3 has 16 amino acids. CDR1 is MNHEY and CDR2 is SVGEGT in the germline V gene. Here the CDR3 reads CASSYLRTSGGVEQSF. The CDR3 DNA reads TGTGCCAGCAGTTACCTGAGGACTAGCGGGGGGGTTGAGCAGTCCTTC.

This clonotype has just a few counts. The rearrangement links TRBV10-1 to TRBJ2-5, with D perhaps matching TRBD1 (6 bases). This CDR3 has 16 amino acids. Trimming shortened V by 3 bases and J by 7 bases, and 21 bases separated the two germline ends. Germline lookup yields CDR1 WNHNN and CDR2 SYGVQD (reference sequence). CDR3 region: CASSDLTGETRGTQYF. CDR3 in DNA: TGCGCCAGCAGTGACTTGACAGGAGAGACCCGAGGGACCCAGTACTTC.